This passage covers 23 T cell receptor beta chains from one sample sequenced in a study of blood T cell repertoires in COVID-19. This table comes from immunoSEQ multiplex PCR, and its TCRdb copy is limited to in-frame clones, with some not included. The table lists over 5,500 clones, roughly 80% of them singletons, with less than 15% in the top ten. The sequencing input was peripheral blood. The receptors were gathered from a man in his fifties or sixties with acute or convalescent COVID-19.

The chain links TRBV3-1 (or the pseudogene TRBV3-2) to TRBJ2-3; 8 positions match TRBD1. The V gene's germline CDR1 is LGHDT and CDR2 YNNKEL (reference sequence). The trim removed 4 bases at V and 6 bases at J, leaving 3 bases unmatched. The CDR3 covers 13 residues. For the CDR3, the DNA is TGTGCCAGCAGCCGTACAGGGGGGGATACGCAGTATTTT. Protein: CASSRTGGDTQYF.

The chain uses TRBV3-1 (or the pseudogene TRBV3-2) and TRBJ1-1; TRBD1 might be the D (5 bases). The V and J ends lost 5 bases and 2 bases respectively, with 12 bases between them. The CDR3 has 14 amino acids. CDR1 LGHDT and CDR2 YNNKEL come from the germline V gene (reference sequence). The CDR3 nucleotides read TGTGCCAGCAGCGCGGGGGGTTCTAACACTGAAGCTTTCTTT. Amino acids: CASSAGGSNTEAFF.

The chain recombines TRBV19 with TRBJ2-6; the D gene is possibly TRBD1 (5 bases). Trimming stripped 9 bases from V and 4 bases from J, with 10 bases between. Per the germline V gene, CDR1 is LNHDA and CDR2 is SQIVND (reference sequence). The CDR3 extends over 13 amino acids. The DNA for the CDR3 is TGTGCCAGCCAGGGTGCCGGGGCCAACGTCCTGACTTTC. Its protein product is CASQGAGANVLTF. The complete variable domain, with remaining parts taken from reference TRBV19 and TRBJ2-6, reads DGGITQSPKYLFRKEGQNVTLSCEQNLNHDAMYWYRQDPGQGLRLIYYSQIVNDFQKGDIAEGYSVSREKKESFPLTVTSAQKNPTAFYLCASQGAGANVLTFGAGSRLTVL.

The genes are TRBV6-2 or TRBV6-3 and TRBJ2-1; tentative D call: TRBD2 (6 bases). Germline values: CDR1 MNHEY, CDR2 SVGEGT. This CDR3 region has 12 residues. Trimming removed 5 bases from V and 4 bases from J, with 6 bases in between. Written as DNA, the CDR3 is TGTGCCAGCAGTCGGGGGTACAATGAGCAGTTCTTC. Translating gives CASSRGYNEQFF.

The V call is TRBV5-1, the J call TRBJ2-1, with D hard to call. The CDR3 sequence is 12 residues long. Germline loops: CDR1 SGHRS, CDR2 YFSETQ. Deletions cut 3 bases from V and 7 bases from J, with 8 bases between. The CDR3 coding sequence is TGCGCCAGCAGCTCCCACGGGAATGAGCAGTTCTTC. Translation gives CASSSHGNEQFF.

V is TRBV11-2 and J is TRBJ2-1, with 14 bases lining up with TRBD2. The J segment lost 0 bases and the V segment lost 6 bases, leaving 7 bases of the junction unmatched. The CDR3 covers 18 residues. CDR1 and CDR2 from the germline V gene are SGHAT and FQNNGV. In nucleotides, the CDR3 is TGTGCCAGCAGGAGACTAGCGGGAGGGCAAAGCTCCTACAATGAGCAGTTCTTC. It is translated as CASRRLAGGQSSYNEQFF.

The chain uses TRBV9 and TRBJ2-1; 12 nucleotides align to TRBD2. V shed 3 bases and J 7 bases; nucleotides not matched to a gene: 5. Germline CDR1 reads SGDLS; CDR2 reads YYNGEE. The CDR3 covers 15 residues. CDR3 bases: TGTGCCAGCAGCGCCGGACTAGCGGGACTTAATGAGCAGTTCTTC. Protein: CASSAGLAGLNEQFF.

The chain employs TRBV6-6 and TRBJ2-3; tentatively, D is TRBD2 (5 bases). CDR3 length: 15 residues. Germline CDR1 and CDR2: MNHNY and SVGAGI (reference sequence). V was cut by 6 bases and J by 0 bases, with 13 bases left in between. CDR3 DNA sequence: TGTGCCAGCAGCGGGGTGCTAACTAGCACAGATACGCAGTATTTT. It codes for CASSGVLTSTDTQYF.

V and J are TRBV6-5 and TRBJ1-1; tentatively, D is TRBD1 (6 bases). Germline V lookup: CDR1 MNHEY, CDR2 SVGAGI. This CDR3 region has 15 residues. Trimming removed 4 bases at V and 5 bases at J, with 17 bases between. The CDR3 coding sequence is TGTGCCAGCAGTTGGTCCTTGGGGGCCGTGACTGAAGCTTTCTTT. Translation gives CASSWSLGAVTEAFF.

CDR3 sequence: CASRTGARNTEAFF. In nucleotides, the CDR3 is TGTGCCAGCCGTACAGGGGCCAGGAACACTGAAGCTTTCTTT. The chain uses TRBV19 and TRBJ1-1, with TRBD1 identical over 7 bases. Germline trimming cut 9 bases from V and 1 base from J; bases unmatched to any gene: 8. From germline, CDR1 is LNHDA and CDR2 SQIVND (reference sequence). CDR3 length: 14 amino acids. Full variable domain (rest looked up from reference TRBV19 and TRBJ1-1): DGGITQSPKYLFRKEGQNVTLSCEQNLNHDAMYWYRQDPGQGLRLIYYSQIVNDFQKGDIAEGYSVSREKKESFPLTVTSAQKNPTAFYLCASRTGARNTEAFFGQGTRLTVV.

The chain carries TRBV30 and TRBJ1-5, with 7 bases identical to TRBD1. The CDR3 is 16 residues long. The germline gives CDR1 GTSNPN, CDR2 SVGIG (reference sequence). Trimming cost V 3 bases and J 6 bases; bases outside gene matches: 14. Here the CDR3 reads CAWSPRRQGGTQPQHF. The CDR3 DNA reads as TGTGCCTGGAGCCCAAGAAGACAGGGTGGGACTCAGCCCCAGCATTTT.

This sequence joins TRBV2 and TRBJ1-3, with TRBD1 identical over 7 bases. CDR3 length equals 15 residues. Germline V gene lookup returns CDR1 SNHLY and CDR2 FYNNEI. The V segment lost 6 bases and the J segment 4 bases; nucleotides outside the gene matches: 9. The chain's CDR3 is CASSEDRLQGNTIYF. The DNA for the CDR3 is TGTGCCAGCAGCGAGGACAGGCTCCAAGGAAACACCATATATTTT.

The gene calls are TRBV9 and TRBJ2-1; weak D call: TRBD1 (7 bases). The V and J ends lost 1 base and 7 bases respectively, with 15 bases between them. This CDR3 has 15 amino acids. Germline V CDR1 and CDR2: SGDLS, YYNGEE. The CDR3 spells CASSVLQGGSNEQFF. Here the CDR3 DNA reads TGTGCCAGCAGCGTACTTCAGGGGGGCTCTAATGAGCAGTTCTTC.

This clone was picked up a small number of times. V usage is TRBV10-3 and J usage is TRBJ2-1, with 8 bases matching TRBD1. The CDR3 extends over 15 amino acids. J gave up 8 bases and V 6 bases, and 12 bases lay outside the gene matches. Germline V lookup: CDR1 ENHRY, CDR2 SYGVKD. The CDR3 spells CAIRPGQVQVDEQFF. Here the CDR3 DNA reads TGTGCCATCAGACCGGGACAGGTACAGGTCGATGAGCAGTTCTTC.

The rearrangement uses TRBV5-1 and TRBJ2-7; D perhaps matches TRBD2 (6 bases). V dropped 4 bases and J dropped 5 bases, with 19 bases sitting between them. Germline V gives CDR1 SGHRS, CDR2 YFSETQ. The CDR3 contains 15 residues. CDR3 loop: CASSPPGQGGDEQYF. The CDR3 region has the DNA TGCGCCAGCAGCCCACCGGGTCAGGGAGGCGACGAGCAGTACTTC.

The chain uses TRBV12-3 or TRBV12-4 and TRBJ2-5, with D tentatively TRBD1 (5 bases). V shed 8 bases and J shed 0 bases, with 10 bases lying between them. This CDR3 comprises 13 residues. Here the CDR3 DNA reads TGTGCCAGCCTCAGACAGAACCAAGAGACCCAGTACTTC. This gives the protein CASLRQNQETQYF.

This chain links TRBV5-1 with TRBJ1-3, with a weak D call TRBD1 (6 bases). V lost 5 bases to trimming and J lost 2 bases, with 8 bases between them. CDR1 is SGHRS, CDR2 YFSETQ, per germline. This CDR3 is 13 amino acids long. CDR3 in DNA: TGCGCCAGCAGTCAGGGGCCTGGAAACACCATATATTTT. Its protein product is CASSQGPGNTIYF. Full variable domain (missing parts from reference TRBV5-1 and TRBJ1-3): KAGVTQTPRYLIKTRGQQVTLSCSPISGHRSVSWYQQTPGQGLQFLFEYFSETQRNKGNFPGRFSGRQFSNSRSEMNVSTLELGDSALYLCASSQGPGNTIYFGEGSWLTVV.

The chain carries TRBV20-1 and TRBJ2-1; D is uncertain. Germline V lookup: CDR1 DFQATT, CDR2 SNEGSKA (reference sequence). This CDR3 contains 11 residues. With 7 bases removed from V and 5 bases from J, the gap between germline ends came to 9 bases. The CDR3 DNA is TGCAGTGGCCAAGCTCACAATGAGCAGTTCTTC. This codes for CSGQAHNEQFF.

The chain employs TRBV7-6 and TRBJ2-7; D is perhaps TRBD1 (5 bases). Between the trimmed V and J ends, which lost 5 bases and 0 bases, there was a span of 11 bases. This CDR3 contains 14 residues. Germline CDR1 SGHVS, CDR2 FNYEAQ. CDR3 amino acids: CASSATESSYEQYF. The CDR3 bases are TGTGCCAGCAGCGCGACAGAGAGCTCCTACGAGCAGTACTTC.

This clone was found once. The V call is TRBV2, the J call TRBJ2-1, with D possibly matching TRBD2 (6 bases). The V gene lost 7 bases and the J gene lost 9 bases, with 16 bases spanning the gap. The germline V gene encodes CDR1 SNHLY and CDR2 FYNNEI. This CDR3 spans 13 amino acids. CDR3 in DNA: TGTGCCAGCACTGGGCTAGCGAAGACTGAGCAGTTCTTC. This codes for CASTGLAKTEQFF. Using reference TRBV2 and TRBJ2-1 for the parts outside the CDR3, the full variable domain is EPEVTQTPSHQVTQMGQEVILRCVPISNHLYFYWYRQILGQKVEFLVSFYNNEISEKSEIFDDQFSVERPDGSNFTLKIRSTKLEDSAMYFCASTGLAKTEQFFGPGTRLTVL.

This clone was observed a handful of times. V is TRBV18 and J is TRBJ1-3; no reliable D call. Germline V lookup: CDR1 KGHSH, CDR2 LQKENI. V was cut by 4 bases and J by 0 bases, with 7 bases left in between. The CDR3 is 14 residues long. As DNA, the CDR3 is TGTGCCAGCTCACGAGCCGACTCTGGAAACACCATATATTTT. Its protein is CASSRADSGNTIYF.

The chain uses TRBV30 and TRBJ1-1; 7 nucleotides agree with TRBD1. The V and J ends lost 7 bases and 5 bases, in that order; junction bases with no gene match: 4. This CDR3 has 11 residues. Germline CDR1 reads GTSNPN; CDR2 reads SVGIG (reference sequence). CDR3: CASQGWTEAFF. The CDR3 nucleotides are TGTGCCTCACAGGGGTGGACTGAAGCTTTCTTT. Full variable domain (outside the CDR3, taken from reference TRBV30 and TRBJ1-1): SQTIHQWPATLVQPVGSPLSLECTVEGTSNPNLYWYRQAAGRGLQLLFYSVGIGQISSEVPQNLSASRPQDRQFILSSKKLLLSDSGFYLCASQGWTEAFFGQGTRLTVV.

The chain links TRBV5-4 to TRBJ2-2, with 8 bases that match TRBD2. The germline V gene encodes CDR1 SGHNT and CDR2 YYREEE (reference sequence). Losses at the gene ends were 2 bases for V and 6 bases for J; bases not matched to a gene: 3. The CDR3 loop spans 14 amino acids. CDR3 nucleotide sequence: TGTGCCAGCAGCTTCAGTAGCGGGGCCGGGGAGCTGTTTTTT. Translated, it gives CASSFSSGAGELFF.